The 5 T cell receptor beta chains in this list originate from one sample, sequenced in a study of OX40 agonist ivuxolimab in advanced cancers. TCRdb keeps only in-frame clones here, not all; method: immunoSEQ multiplex PCR. The repertoire consists of fewer than 25,000 clones, with 88% occurring once and the leading ten covering around 30%. Specimen: CD4+ or CD8+ T cells sorted from blood, collected in a trial of the OX40 agonist ivuxolimab. Every receptor here comes from an adult with an advanced solid tumor such as melanoma, head and neck, liver or kidney cancer.

The chain recombines TRBV7-9 with TRBJ1-1; no reliable D call. Germline V lookup: CDR1 SEHNR, CDR2 FQNEAQ (reference sequence). The CDR3 is made up of 12 amino acids. The V end lost 1 base, the J end lost 5 bases, and 5 bases lay between the germline ends. The CDR3 spells CASSLGVTEAFF. The CDR3 DNA reads TGTGCCAGCAGCTTAGGGGTTACTGAAGCTTTCTTT.

The chain uses TRBV11-3 and TRBJ2-2; D gene uncertain. Germline V gives CDR1 SGHNT, CDR2 YENEEA. V lost 3 bases and J lost 5, with 13 bases in between. The CDR3 contains 15 residues. The CDR3 protein is CASSFLSPKTGELFF. CDR3 DNA: TGTGCCAGCAGCTTCCTCAGTCCTAAGACCGGGGAGCTGTTTTTT. The full variable domain, rest sourced from reference TRBV11-3 and TRBJ2-2, is EAGVVQSPRYKIIEKKQPVAFWCNPISGHNTLYWYLQNLGQGPELLIRYENEEAVDDSQLPKDRFSAERLKGVDSTLKIQPAELGDSAVYLCASSFLSPKTGELFFGEGSRLTVL.

This clone was seen a single time. The chain has TRBV25-1 and TRBJ2-7; D is perhaps TRBD2 (6 bases). This CDR3 comprises 15 residues. V gave up 1 base and J gave up 1 base, with 11 bases separating them. The germline V gene encodes CDR1 MGHDK and CDR2 SYGVNS. The CDR3 sequence: CASSESSGPSYEQYF. The CDR3 coding sequence is TGTGCCAGCAGTGAATCCAGCGGGCCTTCCTACGAGCAGTACTTC.

The DNA of the CDR3 is TGTGCCACCAGCAGGATCGGGGGGGCTGGTCAGCCCCAGCATTTT. Translated, it gives CATSRIGGAGQPQHF. V and J are TRBV15 and TRBJ1-5; tentative D call: TRBD1 (6 bases). This CDR3 has 15 amino acids. CDR1 is LNHNV, CDR2 YYDKDF, per germline (reference sequence). The V end was cut by 3 bases, the J end by 6 bases, with 15 bases between.

The chain recombines TRBV7-2 with TRBJ2-2, with D perhaps matching TRBD2 (6 bases). V was trimmed by 4 bases and J by 4 bases, leaving 19 bases between them. CDR1 and CDR2 (germline): SGHTA, FQGNSA. CDR3 length equals 17 residues. The DNA for the CDR3 is TGTGCCAGCAGCTCCACTAGCTTCGTCTCCTTCACCGGGGAGCTGTTTTTT. Translation: CASSSTSFVSFTGELFF.